Each of the 3 T cell receptor beta chains below was sequenced from the same sample in a study of control samples from healthy donors and cancer patients. TCRdb keeps only in-frame clones here, not all; method: immunoSEQ multiplex PCR. The data contain roughly 120,000 clones, 70% to 90% of them singletons. Material for sequencing was blood. The receptors originated from a woman in her seventies in good health.

V and J are TRBV12-5 and TRBJ1-5; D unclear. Trimming shortened V by 5 bases and J by 5 bases, and 10 bases separated the two germline ends. This CDR3 spans 13 amino acids. Germline loops: CDR1 LGHNT, CDR2 FRNRAP. The CDR3 loop is CASGLREDQPQHF. The CDR3, as DNA: TGTGCTAGTGGTCTGCGTGAGGATCAGCCCCAGCATTTT. Full variable domain (rest looked up from reference TRBV12-5 and TRBJ1-5): DARVTQTPRHKVTEMGQEVTMRCQPILGHNTVFWYRQTMMQGLELLAYFRNRAPLDDSGMPKDRFSAEMPDATLATLKIQPSEPRDSAVYFCASGLREDQPQHFGDGTRLSIL.

The chain recombines TRBV5-6 with TRBJ2-1; D possibly corresponds to TRBD2 (5 bases). CDR3 length equals 15 residues. V shed 4 bases and J shed 0 bases, with 11 bases lying between them. Germline V gives CDR1 SGHDT, CDR2 YYEEEE. This CDR3 is CASSHGVSSYNEQFF. The CDR3 DNA reads TGTGCCAGCAGCCACGGGGTAAGCTCCTACAATGAGCAGTTCTTC.

Comment on this clone: One end of the junction is discordant with germline, which a read error may explain. The chain combines TRBV5-6 with TRBJ1-2; 8 nucleotides align to TRBD1. The CDR3 runs 11 residues. CDR1 and CDR2 from the germline V gene are SGHDT and YYEEEE. The chain's CDR3 is CASSLSGGSTF. The CDR3 DNA sequence: TGTGCCAGCAGCCTATCAGGGGGCTCCACCTTC.